This TCR beta chain was identified in a study of blood T cell repertoires in COVID-19. About the research overall: COVID-19 samples, acute and convalescent, were from the United States, Italy and Spain. T cells, B-cell-depleted T cells, or PBMCs supplied cDNA or gDNA.

Authors' data handling: Using reference gene primer amplification, nucleated cell counts were estimated. TCRdb keeps only in-frame clones here, not all; method: immunoSEQ multiplex PCR. For V, J and clone size, that table is used; D and trimming come from the DNA. The sample has 150,000 to 200,000 clones, roughly 80% seen once. This CDR3 contains 15 residues. The germline V gene has CDR1 MDHEN and CDR2 SYDVKM. Germline trimming cut 2 bases from V and 4 bases from J; bases unmatched to any gene: 3. It was during active infection that Seattle patients were enrolled and then longitudinally followed. The sample comprised peripheral blood. This receptor was identified in a woman in her seventies with COVID-19, enrolled during active disease. This rearrangement joins TRBV28 to TRBJ1-4; 8 bases agree with TRBD1. The CDR3 loop reads CASSLIGQGNEKLFF. The CDR3 region has the DNA TGTGCCAGCAGTTTAATTGGACAGGGTAATGAAAAACTGTTTTTT.